This TCR beta chain was retrieved from a study of blood T cell repertoires in COVID-19. Study overall: Acute and convalescent COVID-19 samples came from the United States, Italy and Spain.

Profiled with immunoSEQ multiplex PCR; TCRdb holds only in-frame clones, not every one. In the table there are around 250,000 clones, 86% of which are singletons. The ends lost 4 bases at V and 5 bases at J; junction bases unmatched: 8. The CDR3 is 15 amino acids. Germline-derived CDR1 and CDR2 are SGHNT and YENEEA. The sequence was obtained from a man aged 55 to 70 with acute or convalescent COVID-19. The sequenced material came from peripheral blood. The chain carries TRBV11-3 and TRBJ1-1; TRBD1 aligns across 9 bases. Written as DNA, the CDR3 is TGTGCCAGCAGCTCCCGGGACAGGGAATCAACTGAAGCTTTCTTT. The encoded protein is CASSSRDRESTEAFF.